These T cell receptor beta chains were read from a single sample in a study of shared clonotypes between healthy human individuals. TCRdb's copy holds only in-frame clones and misses some; the assay was immunoSEQ multiplex PCR. In the table there are about 1.5 million clones, approximately 96% of which are singletons. The sequenced sample consisted of naive CD4+ T cells sorted from blood. These receptors originate from a man younger than 40 in good health. The CDR3 runs from the conserved cysteine through the conserved F or W. D genes are given only for firm matches. Clone size appears in some rows only: once, few, many, or a class for an expanded clone.

D gene: NA
J gene: TRBJ2-1
V gene: TRBV28
clone size: NA
CDR3 DNA: TGTGCCAGCAGCCCGACTACAGGCGCCCGTACCTACAATGAGCAGTTCTTC
CDR3 protein: CASSPTTGARTYNEQFF

D gene: NA
J gene: TRBJ2-7
V gene: TRBV5-1
clone size: NA
CDR3 DNA: TGCGCCAGCAGCTATTCCGGGGGTTCCCCCTCCTACGAGCAGTACTTC
CDR3 protein: CASSYSGGSPSYEQYF

D gene: NA
J gene: TRBJ2-3
V gene: TRBV9
clone size: NA
CDR3 DNA: TGTGCCAGCAGCGGAGGGACACGCACAGATACGCAGTATTTT
CDR3 protein: CASSGGTRTDTQYF

D gene: NA
J gene: TRBJ2-7
V gene: TRBV6-1
clone size: NA
CDR3 DNA: TGTGCCAGCAACCGACGCGAGCAGTACTTC
CDR3 protein: CASNRREQYF

D gene: NA
J gene: TRBJ1-5
V gene: TRBV12-5
clone size: NA
CDR3 DNA: TGTGCTAGTGGTTTGGGGGGCAGTCAGCCCCAGCATTTT
CDR3 protein: CASGLGGSQPQHF

D gene: NA
J gene: TRBJ2-2
V gene: TRBV5-1
clone size: once
CDR3 DNA: TGCGCCAGCAGCTCGACTTCCAACACCGGGGAGCTGTTTTTT
CDR3 protein: CASSSTSNTGELFF

D gene: TRBD2
J gene: TRBJ2-1
V gene: TRBV25-1
clone size: NA
CDR3 DNA: TGTGCCAGCAGTGTGGCGGGAGCAAACAATGAGCAGTTCTTC
CDR3 protein: CASSVAGANNEQFF

D gene: NA
J gene: TRBJ2-6
V gene: TRBV9
clone size: NA
CDR3 DNA: TGTGCCAGCAGCGTCGGGGTCGCCGGGGCCAACGTCCTGACTTTC
CDR3 protein: CASSVGVAGANVLTF

D gene: NA
J gene: TRBJ2-7
V gene: TRBV5-1
clone size: NA
CDR3 DNA: TGCGCCAGCAGCCAGACTTCAGGGTCTTACGAGCAGTACTTC
CDR3 protein: CASSQTSGSYEQYF

D gene: NA
J gene: TRBJ1-3
V gene: TRBV10-1
clone size: once
CDR3 DNA: TGCGCCAGCAGTGTGGGACACTCTGGAAACACCATATATTTT
CDR3 protein: CASSVGHSGNTIYF

D gene: NA
J gene: TRBJ2-3
V gene: TRBV7-2
clone size: NA
CDR3 DNA: TGTGCCAGCAGCCCTCCGACAAGACCCACAGATACGCAGTATTTT
CDR3 protein: CASSPPTRPTDTQYF

D gene: NA
J gene: TRBJ2-2
V gene: TRBV27
clone size: NA
CDR3 DNA: TGTGCCAGCAGTTTAGGGCAGGGGCTACCTACCGGGGAGCTGTTTTTT
CDR3 protein: CASSLGQGLPTGELFF

D gene: NA
J gene: TRBJ2-1
V gene: TRBV28
clone size: NA
CDR3 DNA: TGTGCCAGCAGTTTCACAGGGCAAGAGCAGTTCTTC
CDR3 protein: CASSFTGQEQFF

D gene: TRBD1
J gene: TRBJ2-7
V gene: TRBV9
clone size: NA
CDR3 DNA: TGTGCCAGCAGTCGGGACAGGGACGACGAGCAGTACTTC
CDR3 protein: CASSRDRDDEQYF

D gene: NA
J gene: TRBJ2-7
V gene: TRBV5-4
clone size: NA
CDR3 DNA: TGTGCCAGCAGCTTGGACACCTACGAGCAGTACTTC
CDR3 protein: CASSLDTYEQYF

D gene: TRBD2
J gene: TRBJ2-5
V gene: TRBV7-8
clone size: NA
CDR3 DNA: TGTGCCAGCAGCGCGCGCACTAGCGAGAAAGAGACCCAGTACTTC
CDR3 protein: CASSARTSEKETQYF

D gene: TRBD2
J gene: TRBJ2-2
V gene: TRBV5-3
clone size: NA
CDR3 DNA: TGTGCCAGAAGCTTCACTAGCGGGAGGGTCTCCGGGGAGCTGTTTTTT
CDR3 protein: CARSFTSGRVSGELFF

D gene: TRBD2
J gene: TRBJ2-7
V gene: TRBV5-4
clone size: NA
CDR3 DNA: TGTGCCAGCAGTCTAGCGGGTGTTAAGCAGTACTTC
CDR3 protein: CASSLAGVKQYF

D gene: NA
J gene: TRBJ2-7
V gene: TRBV11-3
clone size: NA
CDR3 DNA: TGTGCCAGCAGCTTAGGTTTAGGGCTGGGGTACGAGCAGTACTTC
CDR3 protein: CASSLGLGLGYEQYF

D gene: TRBD2
J gene: TRBJ2-3
V gene: TRBV7-2
clone size: NA
CDR3 DNA: TGTGCCAGCAGCAGTGGACTAGCGGGAGATACGCAGTATTTT
CDR3 protein: CASSSGLAGDTQYF